Described below is a single TCR beta chain sequence and its context. The run depth of the assay was deep. The protocol was immunoSEQ multiplex PCR, while the TCRdb copy is restricted to in-frame clones and leaves out a portion. The repertoire includes around 1,900,000 clones, over 85% of them detected once, and more than 1.5% sits in the top ten. This sample stems from a study of shared clonotypes between healthy human individuals. CD45RO-negative CD8 cells positively selected for CCR7 made up the naive population, which excluded terminally differentiated effector memory CD45RA+ cells. There are 15 residues in the CDR3. Trimming stripped 0 bases from V and 1 base from J, with 9 bases between. CDR1 and CDR2 from the germline V gene are LNHDA and SQIVND (reference sequence).

The chain joins TRBV19 to TRBJ1-1; maybe TRBD1 (6 bases). The sequence derives from a man between 18 and 29 years old in good health. Some clones in this sample may be carry-over from other donors' samples. Material: naive CD8+ T cells from PBMCs. The CDR3 bases are TGTGCCAGTAGTATAGATGGGGGGCCGAACACTGAAGCTTTCTTT. Protein: CASSIDGGPNTEAFF.